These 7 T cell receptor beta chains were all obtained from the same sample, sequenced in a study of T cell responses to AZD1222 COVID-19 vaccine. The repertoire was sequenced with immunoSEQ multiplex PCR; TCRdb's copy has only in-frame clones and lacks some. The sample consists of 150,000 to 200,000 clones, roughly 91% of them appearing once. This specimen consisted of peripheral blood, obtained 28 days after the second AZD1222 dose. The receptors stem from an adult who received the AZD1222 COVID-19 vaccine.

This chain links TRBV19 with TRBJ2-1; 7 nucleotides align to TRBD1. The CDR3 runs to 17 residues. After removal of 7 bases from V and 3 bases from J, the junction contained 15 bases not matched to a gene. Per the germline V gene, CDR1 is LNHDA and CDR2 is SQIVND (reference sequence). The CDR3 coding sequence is TGTGCCAGTAACTTCGGGACAGACCTTTTGTACTACAATGAGCAGTTCTTC. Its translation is CASNFGTDLLYYNEQFF.

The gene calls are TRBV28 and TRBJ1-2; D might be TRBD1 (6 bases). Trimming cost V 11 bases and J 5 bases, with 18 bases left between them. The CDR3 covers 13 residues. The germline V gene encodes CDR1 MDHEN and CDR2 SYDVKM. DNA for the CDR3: TGTGCCGGGGCTGGGGGCCAACCGTATGGCTACACCTTC. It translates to CAGAGGQPYGYTF.

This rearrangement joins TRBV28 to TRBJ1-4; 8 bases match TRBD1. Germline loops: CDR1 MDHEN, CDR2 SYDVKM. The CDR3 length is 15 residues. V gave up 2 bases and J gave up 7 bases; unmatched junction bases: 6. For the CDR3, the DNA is TGTGCCAGCAGTTTAAGACAGGGGAGGATTGAAAAACTGTTTTTT. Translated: CASSLRQGRIEKLFF.

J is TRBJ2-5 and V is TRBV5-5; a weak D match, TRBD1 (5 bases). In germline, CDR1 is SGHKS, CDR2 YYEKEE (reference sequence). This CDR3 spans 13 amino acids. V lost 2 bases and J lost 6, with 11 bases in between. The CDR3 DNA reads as TGTGCCAGCAGCTTTGATAGGGGCCAGACCCAGTACTTC. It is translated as CASSFDRGQTQYF.

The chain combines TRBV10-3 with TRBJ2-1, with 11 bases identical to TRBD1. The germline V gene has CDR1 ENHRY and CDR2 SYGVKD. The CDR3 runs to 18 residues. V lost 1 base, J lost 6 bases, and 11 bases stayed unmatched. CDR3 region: CAISELPGQGAGGNEQFF. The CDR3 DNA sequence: TGTGCCATCAGTGAGTTACCCGGACAGGGGGCGGGCGGCAATGAGCAGTTCTTC.

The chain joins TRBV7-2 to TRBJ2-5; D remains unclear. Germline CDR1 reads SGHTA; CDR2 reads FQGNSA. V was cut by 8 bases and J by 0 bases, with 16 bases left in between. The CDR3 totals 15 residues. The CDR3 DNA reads TGTGCCAGCGCCACGGACCCCAAGTACCAAGAGACCCAGTACTTC. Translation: CASATDPKYQETQYF.

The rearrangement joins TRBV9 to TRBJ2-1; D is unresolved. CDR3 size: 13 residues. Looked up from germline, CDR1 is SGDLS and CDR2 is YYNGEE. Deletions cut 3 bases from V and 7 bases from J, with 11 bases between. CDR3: CASSAPPLNEQFF. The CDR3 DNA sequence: TGTGCCAGCAGCGCCCCACCTTTGAATGAGCAGTTCTTC.